This T cell receptor (beta chain) is drawn from a study of T cells expressing NK-cell markers (TCRdb year 2020). Study-level background: In sorted CD3+CD56+NKG2C+, CD3+CD56+NKG2C- and CD3+CD56-NKG2C+ T-cell subsets from eight donors, TCR beta-chain repertoires were profiled. Libraries were sequenced as 2 x 150 bp reads on Illumina HiSeq 2000/2500, MiSeq or NextSeq. All eight donors whose samples were sequenced were randomly selected healthy volunteers, three of them men and five women. Among the eight sequenced donors, only one was HCMV-seronegative, while the other seven were HCMV-seropositive.

Regarding this clonotype: Its recognized antigen is unknown.

Broad study findings and their caveats: In six donors, the dominant CD3+CD56+NKG2C+ clonotypes ranked among the top 10 CD8+ clonotypes, making up roughly 1.0-8% of CD8+ T cells. Those dominant clonotypes were again the most abundant among CD3+CD56-NKG2C+ cells in a few donors, at about 25-60.1%. Whether the expanded NKG2C-expressing T cell clones were specific for HCMV antigens remained unclear.

The run used an Illumina HiSeq 2000. TCR beta cDNA libraries were made by 5'RACE template switching that added a universal primer site and unique molecular identifiers. Synthesis of cDNA was primed from the TCR beta constant segment and was followed by two consecutive PCR amplification steps. As for the original processing: MIGEC handled demultiplexing of the reads and grouping by UMI, while MiTCR was used to assemble and quantify clonotypes. To exclude erroneous sequences, any TCR cDNA sequence not supported by at least two reads was discarded. Downstream repertoire analysis used the tcR package, and clonotypes were matched across fractions by CDR3 nucleotide sequence plus V segment. VDJmatch was used to annotate antigen specificity against VDJdb, with one amino acid substitution allowed in CDR3. Each entry corresponds to one CDR3 protein sequence from reads that TCRdb reprocessed, and DNA is not given. What appears here as the V and J calls and clone size reflects TCRdb's work, not the paper's. The sample's records list some 340,000 distinct CDR3 sequences. The ten largest make up 5.2% of the sample.

CDR3 length: 12 amino acids, cysteine to phenylalanine. The entry carries no DNA sequence. The germline V gene sets CDR1 to SGHDN and CDR2 to FVKESK. To determine HCMV serostatus, a commercial ELISA kit was used to detect HCMV-specific IgG in serum. Peripheral blood mononuclear cells were isolated from blood by Ficoll density gradient centrifugation. The chain is assembled from TRBV14 and TRBJ2-1. Specimen: blood T cells: a sorted CD56 or NKG2C T cell subset, CD4+ or CD8+ T cells, or bulk PBMC T cells (not recorded which). The clonotype comes from a man aged 18-69 years in good health. CDR3 protein: CASSQDFNEQFF.